These 9 T cell receptor beta chains were sequenced from one sample in a study of Ad26.COV2.S vaccination and SARS-CoV-2 variants. Treatment defined: roughly 19 received Ad26.COV2.S at low or high dose, single or two shots; 5 received placebo; per-sample allocation not given. Specimen acquisition occurred on day 63 following the initial vaccine or placebo injection. Generated by immunoSEQ multiplex PCR, the TCRdb table keeps only in-frame clones and is missing some. Among more than 350,000 clones, 80% to 95% were seen once, and the ten largest hold approximately 12%. Sequencing used peripheral blood, obtained in a trial of Ad26.COV2.S vaccine versus placebo. These receptors came from a person between 18 and 59 years old who received the Ad26.COV2.S COVID-19 vaccine or a placebo.

This chain joins TRBV7-6 and TRBJ1-6; the match to TRBD1 covers 7 bases. Trimming at V came to 5 bases and at J to 0 bases, leaving 10 bases not matched to a gene. This CDR3 region has 18 residues. Germline loops: CDR1 SGHVS, CDR2 FNYEAQ. The CDR3 coding sequence is TGTGCCAGCAGCCGAACAAGACAGGGCGTCTCCTATAATTCACCCCTCCACTTT. Translated, it gives CASSRTRQGVSYNSPLHF. Drawing the rest from reference TRBV7-6 and TRBJ1-6, the complete variable domain is GAGVSQSPRYKVTKRGQDVALRCDPISGHVSLYWYRQALGQGPEFLTYFNYEAQQDKSGLPNDRFSAERPEGSISTLTIQRTEQRDSAMYRCASSRTRQGVSYNSPLHFGNGTRLTVT.

V is TRBV27 and J is TRBJ2-5; 10 bases fit TRBD2. The CDR3 has 15 amino acids. Germline V gene data show CDR1 as MNHEY and CDR2 as SMNVEV (reference sequence). Trimming at V came to 3 bases and at J to 4 bases, leaving 5 bases not matched to a gene. CDR3 nucleotide sequence: TGTGCCAGCAGTTTCTCTAGCGGGAGCGGAGAGACCCAGTACTTC. This translates into CASSFSSGSGETQYF.

The chain is built from TRBV2 and TRBJ1-5; no reliable D call. Germline V CDR1 and CDR2: SNHLY, FYNNEI. The CDR3 totals 15 residues. V was pared by 6 bases and J by 1 base, with 13 bases between. CDR3 region: CASRFTPLSNQPQHF. The CDR3 DNA follows: TGTGCCAGCAGATTTACACCTTTGAGCAATCAGCCCCAGCATTTT.

The V call is TRBV7-8, the J call TRBJ2-6; D unclear. The CDR3 consists of 17 residues. The V and J ends lost 2 bases and 0 bases respectively, with 11 bases between them. Germline V gene lookup returns CDR1 SGHVS and CDR2 FQNEAQ. CDR3 amino acids: CASSLQDGFSGANVLTF. The DNA of the CDR3 is TGTGCCAGCAGCTTACAGGACGGATTCTCTGGGGCCAACGTCCTGACTTTC.

The rearrangement joins TRBV7-6 to TRBJ1-3; D gene uncertain. Trimming cost V 0 bases and J 0 bases, with 9 bases left between them. The CDR3 is 16 amino acids. Germline V lookup: CDR1 SGHVS, CDR2 FNYEAQ. CDR3: CASSLAYPSSGNTIYF. The CDR3 coding sequence is TGTGCCAGCAGCTTAGCTTATCCCTCCTCTGGAAACACCATATATTTT. Complete variable domain (other parts from reference TRBV7-6 and TRBJ1-3): GAGVSQSPRYKVTKRGQDVALRCDPISGHVSLYWYRQALGQGPEFLTYFNYEAQQDKSGLPNDRFSAERPEGSISTLTIQRTEQRDSAMYRCASSLAYPSSGNTIYFGEGSWLTVV.

The chain has TRBV5-1 and TRBJ2-7, with D possibly being TRBD2 (6 bases). Trimming took off 4 bases at V and 2 bases at J, with 16 bases between the two ends. This CDR3 has 15 amino acids. Per the germline V gene, CDR1 is SGHRS and CDR2 is YFSETQ. The CDR3 protein is CASSGSGTYAYEQYF. CDR3 nucleotide sequence: TGCGCCAGCAGCGGATCCGGGACTTATGCCTACGAGCAGTACTTC.

This clone was counted a few times. This rearrangement joins TRBV29-1 to TRBJ2-1, with TRBD1 as a possible D gene (6 bases). Deletions cut 0 bases from V and 6 bases from J, with 21 bases between. This CDR3 region has 17 residues. The germline CDR1 and CDR2 sequences are SQVTM and ANQGSEA. The CDR3 spells CSVEDLAGAELGNEQFF. In DNA form, the CDR3 reads TGCAGCGTTGAAGATCTTGCAGGGGCAGAATTGGGCAATGAGCAGTTCTTC.

Only one count was recorded for this clone. This chain joins TRBV5-4 and TRBJ2-7; 7 bases are a match to TRBD1. The CDR3 length is 17 residues. Germline trimming cut 4 bases from V and 0 bases from J; bases unmatched to any gene: 13. The germline CDR1 and CDR2 sequences are SGHNT and YYREEE (reference sequence). The CDR3 coding sequence is TGTGCCAGCAGCAAGGGCCGTTTCCGGGACAGCTCCTACGAGCAGTACTTC. Protein sequence: CASSKGRFRDSSYEQYF.

This clone was observed a single time. This chain joins TRBV6-2 or TRBV6-3 and TRBJ2-3; D might be TRBD1 or TRBD2, each matching 5 bases. This CDR3 comprises 19 residues. Trimming took 2 bases from V and 3 from J, leaving 24 bases between them. CDR1 and CDR2 from the germline V gene are MNHEY and SVGEGT. In nucleotides, the CDR3 is TGTGCCAGCAGTTACACCCCCGGGGCCGGGGTACGGTTAACAGATACGCAGTATTTT. As protein: CASSYTPGAGVRLTDTQYF.